Below, 14 T cell receptor beta chains from the same sample are listed, as sequenced in a study of cytomegalovirus exposure and HLA in healthy donors (dated by TCRdb to the late 2010s). Library generation was performed with the immunoSEQ multiplex PCR assay. TCRdb obtained this table from immuneACCESS and retained in-frame rearrangements with V and J assigned. These tables miss some clones; where compared with another copy, unresolved V genes account for less than half of the shortfall, and the remainder is unexplained. The sample records fewer than 200,000 clones, 85% of which are singletons. Of the sample, approximately 15% is held by the ten largest clones. The source material was PBMCs. The receptors originated from a man between 18 and 35 years old in good health and CMV-seropositive.

This rearrangement joins TRBV19 to TRBJ2-7; 7 nucleotides align to TRBD1. Trimming took 7 bases from V and 2 from J; bases not matched to a gene: 8. This CDR3 contains 14 residues. The germline V gene encodes CDR1 LNHDA and CDR2 SQIVND (reference sequence). In nucleotides, the CDR3 is TGTGCCAGTAACCCACGCGACAGGGCCTACGAGCAGTACTTC. It translates to CASNPRDRAYEQYF. Using reference TRBV19 and TRBJ2-7 for the parts outside the CDR3, the full variable domain is DGGITQSPKYLFRKEGQNVTLSCEQNLNHDAMYWYRQDPGQGLRLIYYSQIVNDFQKGDIAEGYSVSREKKESFPLTVTSAQKNPTAFYLCASNPRDRAYEQYFGPGTRLTVT.

The rearrangement links TRBV6-1 to TRBJ1-1, with D hard to call. The CDR3 spans 14 residues. CDR1 and CDR2 (germline): MNHNS, SASEGT. V lost 2 bases and J lost 0, with 7 bases in between. The CDR3 sequence is CASSEPGMNTEAFF. The CDR3 DNA sequence: TGTGCCAGCAGTGAACCCGGGATGAACACTGAAGCTTTCTTT.

This chain connects TRBV2 to TRBJ2-3; a possible D gene is TRBD2 (6 bases). There are 12 residues in the CDR3. Germline V gene lookup returns CDR1 SNHLY and CDR2 FYNNEI. The V gene lost 5 bases and the J gene lost 5 bases, with 8 bases spanning the gap. CDR3: CASSRLGDTQYF. As DNA, the CDR3 is TGTGCCAGCAGTCGACTAGGAGATACGCAGTATTTT. Full variable domain (missing parts from reference TRBV2 and TRBJ2-3): EPEVTQTPSHQVTQMGQEVILRCVPISNHLYFYWYRQILGQKVEFLVSFYNNEISEKSEIFDDQFSVERPDGSNFTLKIRSTKLEDSAMYFCASSRLGDTQYFGPGTRLTVL.

This clone was found a few times. Other DNA sequences in the sample encode the same CDR3. The chain couples TRBV27 to TRBJ1-6, with D tentatively TRBD1 (6 bases). The CDR3 has 13 amino acids. Germline loops: CDR1 MNHEY, CDR2 SMNVEV (reference sequence). The V end was cut by 3 bases, the J end by 7 bases, with 7 bases between. CDR3 loop: CASSFGGNSPLHF. CDR3 nucleotide sequence: TGTGCCAGCAGTTTTGGGGGCAATTCACCCCTCCACTTT.

V and J are TRBV2 and TRBJ2-2; 8 bases line up with TRBD1. CDR3 length equals 15 residues. V was clipped by 6 bases and J by 4 bases; unmatched bases: 7. Germline CDR1 and CDR2: SNHLY and FYNNEI. The CDR3 loop reads CASRADRVSTGELFF. CDR3 coding DNA: TGTGCCAGCAGGGCGGACAGGGTCAGCACCGGGGAGCTGTTTTTT.

The chain combines TRBV4-1 with TRBJ1-2; D gene ambiguous. The V end lost 4 bases, the J end lost 0 bases, and 15 bases lay between the germline ends. This CDR3 region has 16 residues. CDR1 and CDR2 from the germline V gene are MGHRA and YSYEKL. This CDR3 is CASSREEVGTNYGYTF. DNA for the CDR3: TGCGCCAGCAGCCGAGAGGAGGTGGGGACTAACTATGGCTACACCTTC.

The V gene is TRBV5-4, the J gene TRBJ2-7; 10 nucleotides line up with TRBD1. Germline CDR1 is SGHNT and CDR2 is YYREEE (reference sequence). CDR3 length: 15 residues. J lost 2 bases, V lost 1 base, and 3 bases had no gene match. CDR3 DNA: TGTGCCAGCAGCTTGCGCGGGACAGGGGCCTACGAGCAGTACTTC. It translates to CASSLRGTGAYEQYF.

The V and J genes are TRBV2 and TRBJ1-2, with 7 bases lining up with TRBD1. CDR3 length equals 14 residues. Trimming took 0 bases from V and 2 from J; bases not matched to a gene: 0. Germline V lookup: CDR1 SNHLY, CDR2 FYNNEI. The CDR3 protein is CASSEATGNYGYTF. CDR3 in DNA: TGTGCCAGCAGTGAAGCGACAGGGAACTATGGCTACACCTTC.

J is TRBJ2-1 and V is TRBV30; 10 bases are a match to TRBD1. V gave up 2 bases and J gave up 8 bases; unmatched junction bases: 9. The CDR3 loop spans 15 amino acids. Looked up from germline, CDR1 is GTSNPN and CDR2 is SVGIG (reference sequence). The CDR3 nucleotides are TGTGCCTGGAGTTCGGGACAGGGGAATTTCGATGAGCAGTTCTTC. This translates into CAWSSGQGNFDEQFF.

This chain links TRBV15 with TRBJ2-5; maybe TRBD1 (5 bases). The CDR3 runs 15 residues. The germline CDR1 and CDR2 sequences are LNHNV and YYDKDF (reference sequence). V lost 3 bases and J 0 bases, leaving 11 bases between the germline ends. The CDR3 region has the DNA TGTGCCACCAGCAGCCAGGGCATTCACCAAGAGACCCAGTACTTC. As protein: CATSSQGIHQETQYF.

V and J are TRBV20-1 and TRBJ2-5; the D gene is possibly TRBD2 (6 bases). Trimming shortened V by 0 bases and J by 7 bases, and 6 bases separated the two germline ends. The germline gives CDR1 DFQATT, CDR2 SNEGSKA (reference sequence). The CDR3 runs to 11 residues. The CDR3 nucleotides are TGCAGTGCTAGAGAGGGGGGGACCCAGTACTTC. It translates to CSAREGGTQYF.

This clone is a singleton in its sample. The rearrangement links TRBV5-1 to TRBJ1-1, with 7 bases aligning to TRBD1. CDR3 length equals 13 residues. From germline, CDR1 is SGHRS and CDR2 YFSETQ. V was clipped by 4 bases and J by 3 bases; unmatched bases: 3. CDR3 loop: CASSADRDTEAFF. DNA for the CDR3: TGCGCCAGCAGCGCCGACAGGGACACTGAAGCTTTCTTT.

This chain links TRBV7-9 with TRBJ2-7; D possibly corresponds to TRBD1 (6 bases). The CDR3 covers 13 residues. CDR1 is SEHNR, CDR2 FQNEAQ, per germline (reference sequence). V was pared by 4 bases and J by 3 bases, with 10 bases between. CDR3 in amino acids: CASSSPTGYEQYF. The DNA of the CDR3 is TGTGCCAGCAGCTCTCCGACAGGCTACGAGCAGTACTTC.

This chain connects TRBV2 to TRBJ2-5; D is uncertain. V gave up 7 bases and J gave up 2 bases, with 14 bases separating them. Germline CDR1 is SNHLY and CDR2 is FYNNEI. This CDR3 contains 14 residues. The CDR3 DNA follows: TGTGCCAGCACCTTGAATGGGCTTCAAGAGACCCAGTACTTC. Translated: CASTLNGLQETQYF.